The rows below give T cell receptor beta chains drawn from one sample of a study of T cell repertoires in cytomegalovirus infection. TCRdb reprocessed the reads via MiXCR and lists one record per CDR3 protein. Among some 150,000 distinct CDR3 sequences listed, about 20% were seen once. The sample consisted of PBMCs. The receptors stem from a human donor in good health (CMV status not recorded). Some clones in this sample may be carry-over from other donors' samples. Each CDR3 is given with its conserved first and last residue. Each record gives: D gene, J gene, V gene, clone size, CDR3 protein, CDR3 DNA. A D gene is named only where the DNA matches it firmly. Clone size is stated in some rows and not others, as once, few, many or a class when expanded.

D gene: TRBD1; J gene: TRBJ1-1; V gene: TRBV7-6; clone size: .; CDR3 protein: CASSLDLNRGTEAFF; CDR3 DNA: TGTGCCAGCAGCTTAGACCTTAACAGGGGCACTGAAGCTTTCTTT
D gene: .; J gene: TRBJ2-7; V gene: TRBV28; clone size: .; CDR3 protein: CASTSAAYEQYF; CDR3 DNA: TGTGCCAGCACTTCAGCAGCCTACGAGCAGTACTTC
D gene: .; J gene: TRBJ2-5; V gene: TRBV7-9; clone size: many; CDR3 protein: CASSSGQGHRETQYF; CDR3 DNA: TGTGCCAGCAGTTCCGGGCAGGGCCACCGAGAGACCCAGTACTTC
D gene: TRBD2; J gene: TRBJ2-3; V gene: TRBV2; clone size: .; CDR3 protein: CASRELAGGDTDTQYF; CDR3 DNA: TGTGCCAGCAGAGAACTAGCGGGGGGGGACACAGATACGCAGTATTTT
D gene: TRBD1; J gene: TRBJ1-5; V gene: TRBV19; clone size: .; CDR3 protein: CASSMGDRVRGAQHF; CDR3 DNA: TGTGCCAGTAGTATGGGGGACAGGGTCCGGGGGGCCCAGCATTTT
D gene: .; J gene: TRBJ2-7; V gene: TRBV30; clone size: .; CDR3 protein: CAWSAIGLDEGHEQYF; CDR3 DNA: TGTGCCTGGAGTGCCATCGGGCTGGACGAGGGACACGAGCAGTACTTC
D gene: .; J gene: TRBJ2-1; V gene: TRBV2; clone size: few; CDR3 protein: CASSPPGLPYNEQFF; CDR3 DNA: TGTGCCAGCAGTCCACCCGGACTACCGTACAATGAGCAGTTCTTC
D gene: TRBD1; J gene: TRBJ1-1; V gene: TRBV7-2; clone size: many; CDR3 protein: CASSWTGETEAFF; CDR3 DNA: TGTGCCAGCAGTTGGACAGGAGAGACTGAAGCTTTCTTT
D gene: TRBD1; J gene: TRBJ1-1; V gene: TRBV20-1; clone size: .; CDR3 protein: CSASSAGGLNTEAFF; CDR3 DNA: TGCAGTGCTAGCTCGGCAGGGGGATTGAACACTGAAGCTTTCTTT
D gene: .; J gene: TRBJ1-6; V gene: TRBV7-2; clone size: many; CDR3 protein: CASSSWNSPLHF; CDR3 DNA: TGTGCCAGCAGCTCGTGGAATTCACCCCTCCACTTT
D gene: .; J gene: TRBJ1-1; V gene: TRBV24-1; clone size: .; CDR3 protein: CATSGPPGYEAFF; CDR3 DNA: TGTGCCACCAGTGGGCCTCCGGGATATGAAGCTTTCTTT
D gene: TRBD1; J gene: TRBJ2-1; V gene: TRBV7-9; clone size: many; CDR3 protein: CASSSGTGKPYNEQFF; CDR3 DNA: TGTGCCAGCAGCTCCGGGACAGGGAAACCCTACAATGAGCAGTTCTTC
D gene: .; J gene: TRBJ1-2; V gene: TRBV5-4; clone size: few; CDR3 protein: CASSLKGPGYGYTF; CDR3 DNA: TGTGCCAGCAGCTTGAAGGGGCCGGGCTATGGCTACACCTTC
D gene: .; J gene: TRBJ2-1; V gene: TRBV29-1; clone size: .; CDR3 protein: CSVVQGYNEQFF; CDR3 DNA: TGCAGCGTTGTTCAGGGCTACAATGAGCAGTTCTTC
D gene: .; J gene: TRBJ1-4; V gene: TRBV7-2; clone size: few; CDR3 protein: CASSLGRGDEKLFF; CDR3 DNA: TGTGCCAGCAGCTTGGGGAGGGGGGACGAAAAACTGTTTTTT
D gene: TRBD2; J gene: TRBJ2-7; V gene: TRBV15; clone size: .; CDR3 protein: CATSIRLAGGDEQYF; CDR3 DNA: TGTGCCACCAGCATCCGACTAGCGGGAGGAGACGAGCAGTACTTC
D gene: .; J gene: TRBJ2-2; V gene: TRBV19; clone size: .; CDR3 protein: CASSSGQILRTGELFF; CDR3 DNA: TGTGCCAGTAGTAGCGGACAGATACTCCGAACCGGGGAGCTGTTTTTT
D gene: .; J gene: TRBJ2-1; V gene: TRBV7-2; clone size: many; CDR3 protein: CASSLPGVGNEQFF; CDR3 DNA: TGTGCCAGCAGCTTGCCGGGAGTGGGGAATGAGCAGTTCTTC
D gene: .; J gene: TRBJ1-5; V gene: TRBV11-2; clone size: .; CDR3 protein: CASSLQGGSNQPQHF; CDR3 DNA: TGTGCCAGCAGCTTACAAGGGGGGAGCAATCAGCCCCAGCATTTT
D gene: .; J gene: TRBJ2-6; V gene: TRBV29-1; clone size: medium-sized; CDR3 protein: CSVFDQVGSGANVLTF; CDR3 DNA: TGCAGCGTTTTCGACCAGGTCGGCTCAGGGGCCAACGTCCTGACTTTC
D gene: TRBD2; J gene: TRBJ2-1; V gene: TRBV4-1; clone size: few; CDR3 protein: CASSQGLAGGFNEQFF; CDR3 DNA: TGCGCCAGCAGCCAAGGACTAGCGGGGGGTTTCAATGAGCAGTTCTTC
D gene: TRBD2; J gene: TRBJ2-1; V gene: TRBV14; clone size: .; CDR3 protein: CASSTPTSFTEQFF; CDR3 DNA: TGTGCCAGCAGCACGCCGACTAGCTTTACTGAGCAGTTCTTC
D gene: TRBD2; J gene: TRBJ2-3; V gene: TRBV11-2; clone size: .; CDR3 protein: CASSPPVAGGLGADTQYF; CDR3 DNA: TGTGCCAGCAGCCCGCCGGTAGCGGGGGGGCTCGGCGCAGATACGCAGTATTTT
D gene: .; J gene: TRBJ2-1; V gene: TRBV20-1; clone size: .; CDR3 protein: CSARLRYNEQFF; CDR3 DNA: TGCAGTGCTAGACTCCGTTACAATGAGCAGTTCTTC
D gene: TRBD2; J gene: TRBJ2-7; V gene: TRBV4-3; clone size: few; CDR3 protein: CASSPGLAGGTYEQYF; CDR3 DNA: TGCGCCAGCAGCCCAGGACTAGCGGGAGGGACCTACGAGCAGTACTTC
D gene: .; J gene: TRBJ2-3; V gene: TRBV7-2; clone size: many; CDR3 protein: CASSHLENTQYF; CDR3 DNA: TGTGCCAGCAGCCACCTAGAAAATACGCAGTATTTT
D gene: .; J gene: TRBJ2-1; V gene: TRBV5-1; clone size: many; CDR3 protein: CASSLGMQGGTNEQFF; CDR3 DNA: TGCGCCAGCAGCTTGGGTATGCAGGGGGGCACCAATGAGCAGTTCTTC
D gene: TRBD1; J gene: TRBJ1-5; V gene: TRBV2; clone size: .; CDR3 protein: CASLGTDNQPQHF; CDR3 DNA: TGTGCCAGCCTTGGGACAGACAATCAGCCCCAGCATTTT
D gene: TRBD1; J gene: TRBJ1-5; V gene: TRBV7-2; clone size: .; CDR3 protein: CASSPGQVYSNQPQHF; CDR3 DNA: TGTGCCAGCAGCCCTGGACAGGTTTACAGCAATCAGCCCCAGCATTTT
D gene: .; J gene: TRBJ1-4; V gene: TRBV18; clone size: .; CDR3 protein: CASSPPGRTNEKLFF; CDR3 DNA: TGTGCCAGCTCACCCCCCGGCAGAACTAATGAAAAACTGTTTTTT
D gene: TRBD1; J gene: TRBJ1-5; V gene: TRBV15; clone size: few; CDR3 protein: CAVDRDNQPQHF; CDR3 DNA: TGTGCCGTCGACAGGGACAATCAGCCCCAGCATTTT
D gene: .; J gene: TRBJ1-5; V gene: TRBV20-1; clone size: .; CDR3 protein: CSAEPLRDTHYSNQPQHF; CDR3 DNA: TGCAGTGCGGAACCCTTACGGGACACCCATTATAGCAATCAGCCCCAGCATTTT
D gene: .; J gene: TRBJ1-2; V gene: TRBV12-3/TRBV12-4; clone size: many; CDR3 protein: CASSTRLGYYGYTF; CDR3 DNA: TGTGCCAGCAGTACGCGCCTTGGGTACTATGGCTACACCTTC
D gene: TRBD2; J gene: TRBJ2-6; V gene: TRBV7-9; clone size: many; CDR3 protein: CASSLRAGSSGANVLTF; CDR3 DNA: TGTGCCAGCAGCCTCCGAGCGGGGAGCTCTGGGGCCAACGTCCTGACTTTC
D gene: TRBD1; J gene: TRBJ1-2; V gene: TRBV10-3; clone size: many; CDR3 protein: CATNSPRDRVLTF; CDR3 DNA: TGTGCCACCAACAGCCCCCGGGACAGGGTCCTCACCTTC
D gene: TRBD1; J gene: TRBJ2-7; V gene: TRBV7-8; clone size: many; CDR3 protein: CASSTGQAGSYEQYF; CDR3 DNA: TGTGCCAGCAGCACCGGACAGGCCGGTTCCTACGAGCAGTACTTC
D gene: .; J gene: TRBJ1-2; V gene: TRBV7-9; clone size: many; CDR3 protein: CASSFGQVYGYTF; CDR3 DNA: TGTGCCAGCAGCTTCGGGCAAGTCTATGGCTACACCTTC
D gene: .; J gene: TRBJ2-2; V gene: TRBV7-2; clone size: many; CDR3 protein: CASSLFKPMNTGELFF; CDR3 DNA: TGTGCCAGCAGCTTATTCAAACCCATGAACACCGGGGAGCTGTTTTTT
D gene: .; J gene: TRBJ2-7; V gene: TRBV7-8; clone size: many; CDR3 protein: CASSFSTGPSEQYF; CDR3 DNA: TGTGCCAGCAGCTTTTCGACGGGCCCTTCAGAGCAGTACTTC
D gene: TRBD2; J gene: TRBJ2-5; V gene: TRBV5-1; clone size: few; CDR3 protein: CASSLSGTQETQYF; CDR3 DNA: TGCGCCAGCAGCCTGAGCGGGACCCAAGAGACCCAGTACTTC
D gene: TRBD1; J gene: TRBJ2-7; V gene: TRBV5-4; clone size: .; CDR3 protein: CASSETGDEQYF; CDR3 DNA: TGTGCCAGCTCCGAGACAGGGGACGAGCAGTACTTC
D gene: .; J gene: TRBJ2-7; V gene: TRBV27; clone size: .; CDR3 protein: CASSFITYPQGSSYEQYF; CDR3 DNA: TGTGCCAGCAGTTTCATTACCTATCCACAGGGTAGCTCCTACGAGCAGTACTTC
D gene: .; J gene: TRBJ1-4; V gene: TRBV7-9; clone size: few; CDR3 protein: CASSLDLQSNEKLFF; CDR3 DNA: TGTGCCAGCAGCTTAGATCTACAGAGTAATGAAAAACTGTTTTTT